This entry is about one T cell receptor (beta chain). As yet, its antigen is unknown. This sample is part of a study of shared clonotypes between healthy human individuals. In the study overall: A donor's plate count was three for CD4 naive and three for CD4 memory; CD8 naive had two and CD8 memory one. Study-wide points: Clonotypes not shared had lower generation probabilities than those common to all four donors. Despite large depth, sorted-subset datasets appeared incompletely sequenced.

Assay execution proceeded at the deep level. The table came from immunoSEQ multiplex PCR; TCRdb's copy has only in-frame clones and leaves some out. This sample has about 1.5 million clones, with approximately 98% found just once. With 5 bases clipped from V and 5 bases from J, the junction kept 5 bases outside the gene matches. Germline V gives CDR1 MNHNY, CDR2 SVGAGI (reference sequence). This CDR3 comprises 13 residues. The sequence was collected from a man younger than 45 in good health. What was sequenced was naive CD4+ T cells sorted from blood. Indicated subset: CD45RA+ positively selected. V gene TRBV6-6 combines with J gene TRBJ1-2; 7 bases match TRBD1. This CDR3 reads CASSTSGQYGYTF. The DNA of the CDR3 is TGTGCCAGCAGTACCTCGGGACAGTATGGCTACACCTTC.